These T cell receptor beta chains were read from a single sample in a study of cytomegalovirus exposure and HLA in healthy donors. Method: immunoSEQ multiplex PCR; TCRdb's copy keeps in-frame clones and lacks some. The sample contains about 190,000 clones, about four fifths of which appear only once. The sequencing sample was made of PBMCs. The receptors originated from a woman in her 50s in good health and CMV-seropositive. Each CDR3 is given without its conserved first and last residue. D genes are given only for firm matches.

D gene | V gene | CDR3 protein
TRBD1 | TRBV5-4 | ASSPGQGAINSPLH
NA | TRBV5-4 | ASSPELQGYTEAF
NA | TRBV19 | ASATGESVLWGYT
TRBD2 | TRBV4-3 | ASSPQPSGRNTGELF
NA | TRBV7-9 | ASSLLQETEAF
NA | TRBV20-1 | SASRVNEQF
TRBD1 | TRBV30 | AWSRGTGGRYSNQPQH
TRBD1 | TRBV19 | ASTLQAGGLNEQF
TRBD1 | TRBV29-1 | SVDLWDSPYNEQF
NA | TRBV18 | ASSQGGEKLF
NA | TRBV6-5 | ASRVAGGNYNEQF
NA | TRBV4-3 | ASSQLAFTEAF
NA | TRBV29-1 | SAGGDREQY
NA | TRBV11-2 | ASSLGTIDLTYTDTQY
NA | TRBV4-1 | ASSQDQRGVSYGYT
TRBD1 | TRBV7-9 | ASRTGTARGEQY
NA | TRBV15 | ATSRDQAGRTDTQY
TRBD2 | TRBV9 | ASSFSGGPIYNEQF
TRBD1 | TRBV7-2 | ASSLPGQGVYEQF
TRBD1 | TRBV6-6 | AIKVRDRGNTEAF
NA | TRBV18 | ASSPSGLYEQY
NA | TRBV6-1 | ASITQGGNTEAF
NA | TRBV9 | ASSPHIENTEAF
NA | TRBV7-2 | ASSSDTGELF
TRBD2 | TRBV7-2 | ASSLQAGGTNEQF
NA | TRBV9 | ASSARLGGNEQF
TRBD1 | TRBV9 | ASSPRQGAYEQY
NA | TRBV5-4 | ASSQVGRGGQPQH
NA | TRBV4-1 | ASSQDIYMNTEAF
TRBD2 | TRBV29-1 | SVKGLAGEDTQY
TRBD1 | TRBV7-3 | ASSLGTPTGDYSGNTIY
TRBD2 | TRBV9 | ASSLLDSGGVDEQF
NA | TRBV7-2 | ASSADGGDEAF
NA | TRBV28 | ASSRTFMNTEAF
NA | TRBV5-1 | ASSRIPGQNEQY
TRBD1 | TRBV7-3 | ASSWSGTAGTGELF
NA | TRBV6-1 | ASSPGDRRGYT
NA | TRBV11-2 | ASSPGGVNTEAF
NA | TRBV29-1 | SVLTGLNTEAF
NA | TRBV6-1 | ASRPGTTNYGYT
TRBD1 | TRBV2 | ATKQGASTGELF
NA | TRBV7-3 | ASSLGRAGQETQY
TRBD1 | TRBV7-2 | ASSRDRDRGYT